This T cell receptor beta chain stems from a study of cytomegalovirus exposure and HLA in healthy donors. Whole-study results and caveats: As a later analysis showed, a missense DCLRE1C variant was linked to trimming of TCR beta V- and J-genes. Roughly uniform sequencing depth across donors was assumed, possibly incorrectly. Differences between HLA loci emerged in a later analysis of TCR association rates, with DRB1 most and HLA-C fewest. Most TCR beta V segments were productive about 87% or about 30% of the time in an earlier analysis.

Comments on this clone: Its antigen is not known.

The CDR3 has 13 amino acids. Per the germline V gene, CDR1 is MNHEY and CDR2 is SVGAGI. V was pared by 9 bases and J by 2 bases, with 10 bases between. 60 Vbeta and 13 Jbeta primers were used in PCR. Sequencing used immunoSEQ multiplex PCR; TCRdb keeps in-frame clones, though not all of them. Of some 130,000 clones detected, 82% appear once; the ten largest clones hold about 2.5%. Sequenced sample: PBMCs. The receptor comes from a boy younger than 10 in good health and CMV-seronegative. V and J are TRBV6-5 and TRBJ2-2; a possible D gene is TRBD1 (6 bases). CDR3 nucleotide sequence: TGTGCCAGTTACAGGGACAACACCGGGGAGCTGTTTTTT. Its translation is CASYRDNTGELFF.